This TCR beta chain was documented in a study of T cell responses to AZD1222 COVID-19 vaccine. Study-level findings and limits: After two AZD1222 doses, spike-specific TCR breadth and depth rose versus day 0. Clonal diversity may have been underestimated in mostly white British donors. Sampled repertoires all dated from after the peak T cell response. Nearly half of spike-specific TCRs reportedly go after variant regions that carry no mutations.

Sequenced by immunoSEQ multiplex PCR; TCRdb stores in-frame clones only, minus some. The data contain about 140,000 clones, around 93% of them singletons. This clone was seen a handful of times. Its antigen is unknown. Germline V lookup: CDR1 MNHEY, CDR2 SVGAGI. Unmatched junction bases numbered 8, after V lost 2 bases and J lost 8 bases. CDR3 length: 14 amino acids. This TCR derives from an adult in good health. V usage is TRBV6-5 and J usage is TRBJ1-1; 7 bases agree with TRBD1. The sequencing here drew on peripheral blood, taken on day 0 of AZD1222 vaccination. The CDR3 coding sequence is TGTGCCAGCAGTTACGACCATAAACAGGGGGAAGCTTTCTTT. Translated: CASSYDHKQGEAFF.